This T cell receptor (beta chain) was documented in a study of cytomegalovirus exposure and HLA in healthy donors. Whole-study findings and limits: A likely sequencing artifact accounted for one observed cluster of highly shared sequence variants. As a later analysis showed, a missense DCLRE1C variant was linked to trimming of TCR beta V- and J-genes. Presence/absence analyses assumed roughly uniform sequencing depth across donors, which may not hold.

60 Vbeta and 13 Jbeta primers were used in PCR. Using immunoSEQ multiplex PCR, the repertoire was profiled, and TCRdb retains in-frame clones only, with some absent. The data show approximately 200,000 clones, with roughly 80% seen just once and around 1.4% held by the top ten. This clone was found once. Its antigen remains unidentified. All donors participated as healthy donors of bone marrow. The CDR3 length is 17 residues. CDR1 and CDR2 from the germline V gene are SNHLY and FYNNEI. V was shortened by 3 bases and J by 2 bases, with 17 bases between the two germline ends. The sequence was collected from a girl aged 10-17 years in good health and CMV-seronegative. This chain joins TRBV2 and TRBJ1-3; D perhaps matches TRBD1 (5 bases). Sequencing was done on a sample of PBMCs. The CDR3 DNA follows: TGTGCCAGCAGTGACGGCGTGTTGGCAGGGACTGGAAACACCATATATTTT. Its protein product is CASSDGVLAGTGNTIYF.